This T cell receptor (beta chain) was profiled in a study of cytomegalovirus exposure and HLA in healthy donors. General study findings and limits: DRB1 had the most TCR associations and HLA-C the fewest, a later analysis found, with rates varying by HLA locus.

Turning to this clone: Its antigen is still unknown.

The germline CDR1 and CDR2 sequences are MDHEN and SYDVKM. The V and J ends lost 6 bases and 6 bases, in that order; junction bases with no gene match: 9. The CDR3 consists of 15 residues. PCR was performed using 60 Vbeta and 13 Jbeta primers. Profiling relied on immunoSEQ multiplex PCR, and the TCRdb table lists in-frame clones only, not all of them. This table holds some 100,000 clones, around 74% found once. The V gene is TRBV28, the J gene TRBJ2-1, with 9 positions matching TRBD2. The origin of this receptor is a female donor in good health and CMV-seropositive. The sequenced sample was PBMCs. The CDR3, as DNA: TGTGCCAGCAGCAAAGGGACTAGCTACAGCAATGAGCAGTTCTTC. This translates into CASSKGTSYSNEQFF.